This TCR beta chain was found in a study of blood T cell repertoires in COVID-19. At the level of the study: Donors in the United States, Italy and Spain gave samples during acute or convalescent COVID-19. Sources were T cells, B-cell-depleted T cells, or PBMCs; the material itself was cDNA or gDNA.

This clone was seen a single time. Method: immunoSEQ multiplex PCR; TCRdb's copy keeps in-frame clones and lacks some. The table shows 300,000 to 450,000 clones, with roughly 86% occurring only once. The Seattle patients joined while their infection was active and were tracked longitudinally afterward. V lost 3 bases and J lost 6, with 12 bases in between. Germline V gives CDR1 LNHDA, CDR2 SQIVND (reference sequence). CDR3 length equals 14 residues. The sequence was obtained from a woman between 55 and 75 years old with COVID-19, enrolled during active disease. Sequenced sample: peripheral blood. This chain links TRBV19 with TRBJ1-5, with D possibly TRBD1 on 5 matching bases. CDR3: CASSMVGAGQPQHF. CDR3 sequence (DNA): TGTGCCAGTAGTATGGTAGGGGCTGGTCAGCCCCAGCATTTT. The variable domain in full, with the rest retrieved from reference TRBV19 and TRBJ1-5, is DGGITQSPKYLFRKEGQNVTLSCEQNLNHDAMYWYRQDPGQGLRLIYYSQIVNDFQKGDIAEGYSVSREKKESFPLTVTSAQKNPTAFYLCASSMVGAGQPQHFGDGTRLSIL.